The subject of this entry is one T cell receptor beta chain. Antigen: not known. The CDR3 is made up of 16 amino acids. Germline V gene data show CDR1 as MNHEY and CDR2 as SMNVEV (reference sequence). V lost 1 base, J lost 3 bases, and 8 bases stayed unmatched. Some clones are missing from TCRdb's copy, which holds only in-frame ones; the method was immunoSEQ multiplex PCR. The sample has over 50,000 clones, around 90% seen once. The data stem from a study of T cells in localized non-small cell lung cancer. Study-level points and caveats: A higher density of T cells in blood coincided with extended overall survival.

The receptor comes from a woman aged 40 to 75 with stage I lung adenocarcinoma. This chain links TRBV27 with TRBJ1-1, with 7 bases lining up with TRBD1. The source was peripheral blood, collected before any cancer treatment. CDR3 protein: CASSLYFGQGDTEAFF. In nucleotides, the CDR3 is TGTGCCAGCAGTTTATACTTCGGTCAGGGGGACACTGAAGCTTTCTTT.